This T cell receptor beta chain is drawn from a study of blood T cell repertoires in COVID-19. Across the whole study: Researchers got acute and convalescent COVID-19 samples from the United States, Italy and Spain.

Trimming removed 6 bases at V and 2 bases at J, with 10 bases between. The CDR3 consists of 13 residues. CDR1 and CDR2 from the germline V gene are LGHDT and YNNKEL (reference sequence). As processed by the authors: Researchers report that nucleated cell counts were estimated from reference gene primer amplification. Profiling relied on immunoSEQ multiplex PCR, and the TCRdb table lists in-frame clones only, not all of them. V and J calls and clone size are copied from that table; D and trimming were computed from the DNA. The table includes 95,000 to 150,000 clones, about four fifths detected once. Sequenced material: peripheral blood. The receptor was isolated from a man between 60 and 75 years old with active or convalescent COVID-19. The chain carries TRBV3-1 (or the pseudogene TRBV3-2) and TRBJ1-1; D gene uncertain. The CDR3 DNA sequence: TGTGCCAGCAGTCGTTCGACAAACACTGAAGCTTTCTTT. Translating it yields CASSRSTNTEAFF.